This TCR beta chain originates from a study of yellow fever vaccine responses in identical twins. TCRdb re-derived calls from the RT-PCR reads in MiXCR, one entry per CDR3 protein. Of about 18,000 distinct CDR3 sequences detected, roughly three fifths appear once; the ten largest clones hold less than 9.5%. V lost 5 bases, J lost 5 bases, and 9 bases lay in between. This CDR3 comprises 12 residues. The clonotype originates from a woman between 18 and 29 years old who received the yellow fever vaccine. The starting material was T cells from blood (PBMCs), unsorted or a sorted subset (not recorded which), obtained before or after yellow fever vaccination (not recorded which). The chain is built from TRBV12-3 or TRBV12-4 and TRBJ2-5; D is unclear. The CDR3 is CASSDIRETQYF. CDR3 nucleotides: TGTGCCAGCAGTGATATCCGGGAGACCCAGTACTTC.